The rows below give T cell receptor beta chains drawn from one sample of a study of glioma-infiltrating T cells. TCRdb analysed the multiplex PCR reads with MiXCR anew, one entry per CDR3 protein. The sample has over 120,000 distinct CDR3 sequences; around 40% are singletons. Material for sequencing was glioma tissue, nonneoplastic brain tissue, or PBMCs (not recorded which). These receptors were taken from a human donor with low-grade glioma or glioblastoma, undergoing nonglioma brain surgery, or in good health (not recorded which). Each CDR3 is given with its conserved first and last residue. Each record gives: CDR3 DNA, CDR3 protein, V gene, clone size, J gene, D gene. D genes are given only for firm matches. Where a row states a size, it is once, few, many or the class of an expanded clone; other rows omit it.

TGTGCCAGCAGTTTATCGTGGGCTAACACAGATACGCAGTATTTT	CASSLSWANTDTQYF	TRBV27	many	TRBJ2-3	.
TGTGCCAGCAGTGCTTTTGGGAACTCCTACAATGAGCAGTTCTTC	CASSAFGNSYNEQFF	TRBV6-1	.	TRBJ2-1	.
TGTGCCAGCAGTACCGGGCCGGCAGCGGGCAATCAGCCCCAGCATTTT	CASSTGPAAGNQPQHF	TRBV28	few	TRBJ1-5	.
TGCAGCGTTGGGTCTCAGGGTGGCACTGAAGCTTTCTTT	CSVGSQGGTEAFF	TRBV29-1	.	TRBJ1-1	.
TGTGCCAGCAGCGTACAGGGGAGCGTGTTCTATGGCTACACCTTC	CASSVQGSVFYGYTF	TRBV11-2	.	TRBJ1-2	TRBD1
TGTGCCATCAGCTTAGGGGTTTACACTGAAGCTTTCTTT	CAISLGVYTEAFF	TRBV10-3	.	TRBJ1-1	.
TGTGCCAGCAACTTCCCATATGACACTGAAGCTTTCTTT	CASNFPYDTEAFF	TRBV7-2	.	TRBJ1-1	.
TGTGCCAGCAGCCAAGATCTTCTTGAGTACGCCTTCTCTGGAAACACCATATATTTT	CASSQDLLEYAFSGNTIYF	TRBV7-2	.	TRBJ1-3	.
TGCGCCAGCAGCCAAGGTTATGGGACTGCATCGCAAGAGACCCAGTACTTC	CASSQGYGTASQETQYF	TRBV4-3	.	TRBJ2-5	.
TGCGCCAGCAGCCAAGGTCAAAGCACAGATACGCAGTATTTT	CASSQGQSTDTQYF	TRBV4-1	few	TRBJ2-3	.
TGTGCCAGCAGTTTACAGGTGAACTATGGCTACACCTTC	CASSLQVNYGYTF	TRBV2	few	TRBJ1-2	.
TGTGCCAGCAGCTTATCAGGGTTGGATTCACCCCTCCACTTT	CASSLSGLDSPLHF	TRBV7-6	few	TRBJ1-6	.
TGTGCCAGCAGCGTAGAAGGGCAGAACAATGAAAAACTGTTTTTT	CASSVEGQNNEKLFF	TRBV9	.	TRBJ1-4	.
TGTGCCACCAGCAGAGAAGAAGGTGGATCCCGGAGGGCCTACGAGCAGTACTTC	CATSREEGGSRRAYEQYF	TRBV15	.	TRBJ2-7	.
TGCGCCAGCAGCCTGCGCGGGAGGGAGGCAGATACGCAGTATTTT	CASSLRGREADTQYF	TRBV4-1	few	TRBJ2-3	TRBD2
TGTGCCAGCAGTTACGAACTAGCGGGGGCTCGCAACACAGATATGCAGTATTTT	CASSYELAGARNTDMQYF	TRBV6-2/TRBV6-3	.	TRBJ2-3	TRBD2
TGTGCCAGTAGTACCTCCTATAATTCACCCCTCCACTTT	CASSTSYNSPLHF	TRBV19	.	TRBJ1-6	.
TGTGCCAGCAGTTCCGGACGGATCGGCAATGAGCAGTTCTTC	CASSSGRIGNEQFF	TRBV28	.	TRBJ2-1	.
TGCGCCAGCAGCCAAAGCCCCTATAATTCACCCCTCCACTTT	CASSQSPYNSPLHF	TRBV4-1	.	TRBJ1-6	.
TGTGCCAGCAGTTCGGAGGGAGGCAATCAGCCCCAGCATTTT	CASSSEGGNQPQHF	TRBV6-1	.	TRBJ1-5	.
TGTGCCAGCCTAACTAGCGGGAGAGGGCAGGAGACCCAGTACTTC	CASLTSGRGQETQYF	TRBV6-1	.	TRBJ2-5	TRBD2
TGCGCCAGCAGCGGGACTAGCGGGCTCCAAGAGACCCAGTACTTC	CASSGTSGLQETQYF	TRBV10-2	.	TRBJ2-5	TRBD2
TGTGCCAGCAGTTCCGCCTTGGGGAGCTCCTACGAGCAGTACTTC	CASSSALGSSYEQYF	TRBV27	.	TRBJ2-7	.
TGTGCCAGCAGTGAGGGGAATCGGAAGGCTTTCTTT	CASSEGNRKAFF	TRBV25-1	many	TRBJ1-1	.
TGCAGTGCCCCCGGGTCCGGGACCGGGTTCTACGAGCAGTACTTC	CSAPGSGTGFYEQYF	TRBV20-1	few	TRBJ2-7	.
TGTGCCAGCTACGGGACCGTCTATGGCTACACCTTC	CASYGTVYGYTF	TRBV28	many	TRBJ1-2	.
TGTGCCAGTAGCCCAAGACCGGAGTACTATGGCTACACCTTC	CASSPRPEYYGYTF	TRBV19	.	TRBJ1-2	.
TGTGCCAGCAGCCAACTAGCGGGAGAAGAAGATACGCAGTATTTT	CASSQLAGEEDTQYF	TRBV4-2	.	TRBJ2-3	TRBD2
TGTGCCAGCAGTCAGACAGACTCTGGGGCCAACGTCCTGACTTTC	CASSQTDSGANVLTF	TRBV12-3/TRBV12-4	.	TRBJ2-6	.
TGCAGTGCGCAGTTTGGGGGGGTGGGCACTGAAGCTTTCTTT	CSAQFGGVGTEAFF	TRBV20-1	few	TRBJ1-1	.
TGTGCCAGCAGTTTAAACAGGGTGGGTCAGCCCCAGCATTTT	CASSLNRVGQPQHF	TRBV27	few	TRBJ1-5	.
TGTGCCAGCAGTTTGGGCAGTTCCTACGAGCAGTACTTC	CASSLGSSYEQYF	TRBV12-3/TRBV12-4	many	TRBJ2-7	.
TGTGCCAGCAGTCGTCTTGGGGTGCCTGAGCAGTTCTTC	CASSRLGVPEQFF	TRBV6-1	many	TRBJ2-1	.
TGTGCCAGCAGTTACCCTGCAGTGGACAGAAAGGGTGGAGCTTTCTTT	CASSYPAVDRKGGAFF	TRBV6-2/TRBV6-3	many	TRBJ1-1	.
TGTGCCAGCAAACGTTTGGACACTGAAGCTTTCTTT	CASKRLDTEAFF	TRBV6-1	many	TRBJ1-1	.
TGTGCCAGCAGTTCCCAGCGGGAGGGGAACACTGAAGCTTTCTTT	CASSSQREGNTEAFF	TRBV28	few	TRBJ1-1	.
TGTGCCAGTAGCGGATCCTACACAGATACGCAGTATTTT	CASSGSYTDTQYF	TRBV2	few	TRBJ2-3	.
TGTGCCAGCAGTGACGCCTTCTCAGGGGAGCTGTTTTTT	CASSDAFSGELFF	TRBV25-1	.	TRBJ2-2	.
TGTGCCAGCAGTTATACTAGCGGTTCCTACGAGCAGTACTTC	CASSYTSGSYEQYF	TRBV27	few	TRBJ2-7	TRBD2
TGTGCCAGCAGTTTTGAGGTCAATCAGCCCCAGCATTTT	CASSFEVNQPQHF	TRBV27	.	TRBJ1-5	.
TGTGCCAGCAGTTTAGGAGACAATCAGCCCCAGCATTTT	CASSLGDNQPQHF	TRBV27	few	TRBJ1-5	.
TGTGCCAGCAGCTTAGTGGAGGGCTACGAGCAGTACTTC	CASSLVEGYEQYF	TRBV11-1	.	TRBJ2-7	.
TGTGCCAGCAGACTGTCGGGGGGCCCTTACGAGCAGTACTTC	CASRLSGGPYEQYF	TRBV6-2/TRBV6-3	.	TRBJ2-7	.
TGTGCCAGCAGCTTAGAAGGGCCCCCCGGAGATACGCAGTATTTT	CASSLEGPPGDTQYF	TRBV7-2	medium-sized	TRBJ2-3	.
TGTGCCAGCAGAACAGGGTTCCAGAACACTGAAGCTTTCTTT	CASRTGFQNTEAFF	TRBV27	.	TRBJ1-1	.
TGTGCCAGCAGTTTCCCCGCGGGTACAGATACGCAGTATTTT	CASSFPAGTDTQYF	TRBV6-2/TRBV6-3	.	TRBJ2-3	.
TGCAGTGCGGAAGGACGGCTCCATGAGACCCAGTACTTC	CSAEGRLHETQYF	TRBV20-1	few	TRBJ2-5	.
TGTGCCTGCGAGGGACCCGAGCAGTACTTC	CACEGPEQYF	TRBV2	.	TRBJ2-7	.
TGCAGTGCTAGACTTTGGGGCGGGCACGTACAGCAGTACTTC	CSARLWGGHVQQYF	TRBV20-1	.	TRBJ2-7	.
TGTGCCAGCAGTAGATCGACTAGCGAGGCTGATGAGCAGTTCTTC	CASSRSTSEADEQFF	TRBV28	few	TRBJ2-1	TRBD2
TGTGCCAGCGGACAGGGGGATGCAGATACGCAGTATTTT	CASGQGDADTQYF	TRBV6-1	many	TRBJ2-3	TRBD1
TGTGCCAGCAGTATGGGACAGGCCACCTATGGCTACACCTTC	CASSMGQATYGYTF	TRBV6-1	.	TRBJ1-2	TRBD1
TGTGCCAGCAGCCAAGATCAGACAGGGTTTTCACCCCTCCACTTT	CASSQDQTGFSPLHF	TRBV4-2	.	TRBJ1-6	TRBD1